This T cell receptor (beta chain) is from a study of cytotoxic CD8 clonotypes in ibrutinib-treated CLL. Worth noting for this clone: Its target is unknown.

Profiling relied on immunoSEQ multiplex PCR, and the TCRdb table lists in-frame clones only, not all of them. The table shows 150,000 to 200,000 clones, with more than 65% occurring only once. Study-level findings and limits: Baseline values of clonality outstripped age-matched healthy donors and followed circulating CD8+ T-cell counts. For progressing versus sustained-remission patients, sampling times were not the same.

The CDR3 spans 18 residues. Germline-derived CDR1 and CDR2 are LGHNA and YNFKEQ. Deletions cut 0 bases from V and 0 bases from J, with 15 bases between. This sequence was found in a human donor with chronic lymphocytic leukemia. This rearrangement joins TRBV4-2 to TRBJ1-5; D might be TRBD1 (5 bases). The specimen was PBMCs, collected after 12 months of ibrutinib treatment. The CDR3 DNA reads TGTGCCAGCAGCCAAGATCAGGGTTTGAGTTATAGCAATCAGCCCCAGCATTTT. Translated, it gives CASSQDQGLSYSNQPQHF.